This record covers a single TCR beta chain. This sample was included in a study of T-cell memory formation after mild COVID-19. TCRdb re-called the 5' RACE reads with MiXCR, one entry per CDR3 protein. The sample yields about 400,000 distinct CDR3 sequences, roughly an eighth seen once. Germline-derived CDR1 and CDR2 are LGHNA and YSLEER. The CDR3 spans 14 residues. With 2 bases removed from V and 6 bases from J, the gap between germline ends came to 10 bases. The specimen sequenced was PBMCs or a T cell subset sorted from them (not recorded which). The receptor was isolated from a man in his late teens or twenties who had mild COVID-19 (a few samples of this study predate the infection). Cell type and time point are not known. The V and J genes are TRBV4-3 and TRBJ2-2; no clear D gene. Here the CDR3 reads CASSQSLDSGELFF. CDR3 DNA sequence: TGCGCCAGCAGCCAATCTTTAGATTCCGGGGAGCTGTTTTTT.